This entry lists 14 T cell receptor beta chains sequenced from one sample in a study of early T cells in non-severe SARS-CoV-2 infection (dated by TCRdb to about 2021). Library preparation used 5' RACE. Sequencing took place on a NextSeq 500. The raw public data were reprocessed by TCRdb itself: fastp quality trimming at Q25, MiXCR clonotype calling, in-frame beta chains only. For every CDR3 protein sequence, its rows merge into one entry that carries the most common genes and DNA. In all, the sample holds roughly 32,000 distinct CDR3 sequences, and approximately 6% of those were seen once. The top ten clonotypes cover around 7.1% of the sample. Sequenced input: whole blood. These receptors were obtained from an adult who was a healthcare worker with PCR-confirmed SARS-CoV-2 infection or an uninfected control (not recorded which).

This clonotype was observed at least ten times. In DNA, the CDR3 is TGTGCCAGCAGCCTCAGGGGCGAGCAGTACTTC. Translating it yields CASSLRGEQYF. This chain joins TRBV3-1 and TRBJ2-7, with D tentatively TRBD1 (6 bases). Germline CDR1 is LGHDT and CDR2 is YNNKEL (reference sequence). Trimming stripped 4 bases from V and 6 bases from J, with 7 bases between. This CDR3 spans 11 amino acids.

This clonotype was seen repeatedly, ten times or more. V usage is TRBV20-1 and J usage is TRBJ2-2; 7 bases are shared with TRBD1. This CDR3 spans 12 amino acids. The junction had 3 bases not matched to a gene; V was cut back by 7 bases and J by 4 bases. The V gene's germline CDR1 is DFQATT and CDR2 SNEGSKA (reference sequence). The CDR3 DNA reads as TGCAGTGTCGAGGGGGCCACCGGGGAGCTGTTTTTT. This sequence encodes CSVEGATGELFF.

Many counts were recorded for this clonotype. This chain connects TRBV4-3 to TRBJ1-6; perhaps TRBD1 as D (6 bases). Germline lookup yields CDR1 LGHNA and CDR2 YSLEER. The CDR3 covers 15 residues. V was shortened by 1 base and J by 6 bases, with 10 bases between the two germline ends. The CDR3 is CASSQAGGVNSPLHF. CDR3 bases: TGCGCCAGCAGCCAAGCGGGGGGCGTTAATTCACCCCTCCACTTT.

The V call is TRBV5-1, the J call TRBJ2-3; possible D gene TRBD2, 6 bases. The CDR3 loop spans 14 amino acids. Germline V gene lookup returns CDR1 SGHRS and CDR2 YFSETQ. V was cut by 4 bases and J by 2 bases, with 11 bases left in between. This CDR3 reads CASSRSGFTDTQYF. The CDR3 DNA follows: TGCGCCAGCAGCAGGAGCGGGTTCACAGATACGCAGTATTTT. The full variable domain, rest sourced from reference TRBV5-1 and TRBJ2-3, is KAGVTQTPRYLIKTRGQQVTLSCSPISGHRSVSWYQQTPGQGLQFLFEYFSETQRNKGNFPGRFSGRQFSNSRSEMNVSTLELGDSALYLCASSRSGFTDTQYFGPGTRLTVL.

In this sample, this clonotype turned up many times. V gene TRBV20-1 combines with J gene TRBJ2-1; 7 nucleotides match TRBD2. Germline V gene lookup returns CDR1 DFQATT and CDR2 SNEGSKA (reference sequence). This CDR3 is 13 amino acids long. With V trimmed by 3 bases and J by 5 bases, 4 bases remained unmatched. Written as DNA, the CDR3 is TGCAGTGCTAGGGGCGGGGGACACAATGAGCAGTTCTTC. Residues: CSARGGGHNEQFF.

This clonotype was recorded at least ten times. The rearrangement joins TRBV3-1 to TRBJ2-1; 11 positions match TRBD2. Germline CDR1 is LGHDT and CDR2 is YNNKEL (reference sequence). V dropped 3 bases and J dropped 6; count of bases not matched to a gene: 4. The CDR3 is made up of 15 amino acids. The CDR3 DNA sequence: TGTGCCAGCAGCCATCAACTAGCGGGGGCCAATGAGCAGTTCTTC. It encodes CASSHQLAGANEQFF.

This clonotype appeared many times. The chain carries TRBV10-3 and TRBJ2-3; 13 bases agree with TRBD2. Germline V gene sequence: CDR1 ENHRY, CDR2 SYGVKD. The CDR3 has 15 amino acids. The V gene end was trimmed by 3 bases and the J gene end by 5 bases; junction bases not matched to a gene: 2. CDR3 nucleotide sequence: TGTGCCATCAGTGAAGGGACTAGCGGGGAAGATACGCAGTATTTT. Translating gives CAISEGTSGEDTQYF.

The V and J genes are TRBV28 and TRBJ2-7; the D gene is possibly TRBD1 (6 bases). Germline V CDR1 and CDR2: MDHEN, SYDVKM. With 5 bases removed from V and 7 bases from J, the gap between germline ends came to 15 bases. The CDR3 runs 13 residues. The CDR3 coding sequence is TGTGCCAGCAGTCCGCCAGGGGTAGGAGAGCAGTACTTC. It encodes CASSPPGVGEQYF.

In nucleotides, the CDR3 is TGTGCCAGCAGTGTTTCCCTGCGGGGCACAGATACGCAGTATTTT. It encodes CASSVSLRGTDTQYF. The rearrangement uses TRBV6-4 and TRBJ2-3, with D possibly matching TRBD2 (5 bases). The germline V gene encodes CDR1 MRHNA and CDR2 SNTAGT. The length of the CDR3 is 15 residues. Trimming shortened V by 4 bases and J by 1 base, and 12 bases separated the two germline ends.

Ten or more counts support this clonotype. This chain links TRBV28 with TRBJ2-3; TRBD1 might be the D (5 bases). The CDR3 has 15 amino acids. CDR1 MDHEN and CDR2 SYDVKM come from the germline V gene. V gave up 6 bases and J gave up 3 bases, with 16 bases separating them. CDR3: CASRHEAGMTDTQYF. DNA of the CDR3: TGTGCCAGCAGACACGAGGCAGGGATGACAGATACGCAGTATTTT.

This clonotype was found many times. The chain has TRBV14 and TRBJ1-4, with D perhaps TRBD1 (5 bases). CDR1 SGHDN and CDR2 FVKESK come from the germline V gene. The CDR3 length is 15 residues. V gave up 3 bases and J gave up 4 bases, with 12 bases separating them. The CDR3 DNA reads as TGTGCCAGCAGCCAGGAAGGGGTAGATAATGAAAAACTGTTTTTT. This gives the protein CASSQEGVDNEKLFF.

The CDR3 loop reads CASSLSGRKAYEQYF. The DNA of the CDR3 is TGTGCCAGCAGCTTGTCTGGTCGGAAGGCCTACGAGCAGTACTTC. This chain uses TRBV5-6 with TRBJ2-7; D is uncertain. CDR3 length: 15 residues. Trimming took off 1 base at V and 2 bases at J, with 13 bases between the two ends. Germline CDR1 reads SGHDT; CDR2 reads YYEEEE.

This clonotype has a handful of counts. The chain is built from TRBV30 and TRBJ1-1, with D unresolved. V was trimmed by 0 bases and J by 0 bases, leaving 8 bases between them. The CDR3 consists of 14 residues. Germline loops: CDR1 GTSNPN, CDR2 SVGIG (reference sequence). CDR3 coding DNA: TGTGCCTGGAGTGTACAGTTCATGAACACTGAAGCTTTCTTT. Its translation is CAWSVQFMNTEAFF.

This clonotype was detected ten times or more. The V gene is TRBV6-2 or TRBV6-3, the J gene TRBJ2-7, with 8 bases aligning to TRBD1. The CDR3 extends over 14 amino acids. The germline CDR1 and CDR2 sequences are MNHEY and SVGEGT. With 6 bases clipped from V and 3 bases from J, the junction kept 7 bases outside the gene matches. The CDR3 is CASSPTGAVYEQYF. The CDR3 nucleotides read TGTGCCAGCAGCCCGACAGGGGCTGTCTACGAGCAGTACTTC.